The sequence of this T cell receptor (beta chain) was determined in a study of response to subunit inactivated influenza vaccine. Whole-study results and caveats: Authors suggested few new T cells are recruited by each seasonal influenza vaccination.

As to this clonotype: Its antigen is currently unknown.

Each CDR3 protein gets one entry after TCRdb re-called the RT-PCR reads with MiXCR. The data contain about 540,000 distinct CDR3 sequences, approximately 22% of them singletons. Germline values: CDR1 MNHEY, CDR2 SMNVEV (reference sequence). V gave up 8 bases and J gave up 0 bases; unmatched junction bases: 8. CDR3 length: 16 residues. These data were also filed under a second study, of T cells expressing NK-cell markers. That report adds: The TCR beta cDNA came from 5'RACE template switching with UMIs.

The sample was CD4+ T cells sorted from PBMCs, taken about 12 days after vaccination. The rearrangement links TRBV27 to TRBJ2-1; the match to TRBD2 covers 9 bases. The source is a man aged 45-65 years who received an inactivated influenza vaccine. CDR3 residues: CASARTSVSSYNEQFF. As DNA, the CDR3 is TGTGCCAGCGCCAGGACTAGCGTAAGCTCCTACAATGAGCAGTTCTTC.